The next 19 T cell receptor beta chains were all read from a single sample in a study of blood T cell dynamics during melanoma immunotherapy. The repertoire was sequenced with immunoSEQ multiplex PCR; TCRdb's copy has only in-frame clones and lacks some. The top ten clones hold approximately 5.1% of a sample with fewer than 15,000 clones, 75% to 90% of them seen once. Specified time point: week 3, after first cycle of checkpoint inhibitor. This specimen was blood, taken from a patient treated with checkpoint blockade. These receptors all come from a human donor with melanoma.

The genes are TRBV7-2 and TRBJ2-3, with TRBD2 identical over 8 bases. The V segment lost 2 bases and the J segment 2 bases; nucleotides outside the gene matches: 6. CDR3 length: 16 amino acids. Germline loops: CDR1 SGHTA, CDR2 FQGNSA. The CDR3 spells CASSLPGTRTTDTQYF. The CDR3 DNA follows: TGTGCCAGCAGCTTACCAGGGACTAGAACCACAGATACGCAGTATTTT.

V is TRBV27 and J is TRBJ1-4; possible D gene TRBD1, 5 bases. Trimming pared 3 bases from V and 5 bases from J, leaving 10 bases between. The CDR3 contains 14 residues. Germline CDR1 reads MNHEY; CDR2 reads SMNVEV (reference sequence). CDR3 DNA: TGTGCCAGCAGTTTTGGGGGTCGAAATGAAAAACTGTTTTTT. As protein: CASSFGGRNEKLFF.

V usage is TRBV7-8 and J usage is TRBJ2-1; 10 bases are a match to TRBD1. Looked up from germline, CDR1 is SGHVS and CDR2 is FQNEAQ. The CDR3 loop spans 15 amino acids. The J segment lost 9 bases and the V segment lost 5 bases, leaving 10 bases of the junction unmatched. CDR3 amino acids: CASSPGTGVKGEQFF. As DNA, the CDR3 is TGTGCCAGCAGCCCCGGGACAGGGGTGAAAGGTGAGCAGTTCTTC. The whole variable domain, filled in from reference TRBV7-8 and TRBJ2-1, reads GAGVSQSPRYKVAKRGQDVALRCDPISGHVSLFWYQQALGQGPEFLTYFQNEAQLDKSGLPSDRFFAERPEGSVSTLKIQRTQQEDSAVYLCASSPGTGVKGEQFFGPGTRLTVL.

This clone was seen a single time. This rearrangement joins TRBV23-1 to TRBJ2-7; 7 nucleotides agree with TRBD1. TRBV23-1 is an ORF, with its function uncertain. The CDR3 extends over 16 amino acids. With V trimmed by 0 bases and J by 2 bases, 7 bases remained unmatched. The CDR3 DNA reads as TGCGCCAGCAGTCAATCGGTCGGGACAGAAGCCTACGAGCAGTACTTC. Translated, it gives CASSQSVGTEAYEQYF.

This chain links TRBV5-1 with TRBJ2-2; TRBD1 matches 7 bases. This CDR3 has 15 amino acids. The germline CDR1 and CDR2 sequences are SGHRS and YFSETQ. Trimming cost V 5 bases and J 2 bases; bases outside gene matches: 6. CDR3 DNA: TGCGCCAGCAGGATACAGGGGATTAACACCGGGGAGCTGTTTTTT. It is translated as CASRIQGINTGELFF.

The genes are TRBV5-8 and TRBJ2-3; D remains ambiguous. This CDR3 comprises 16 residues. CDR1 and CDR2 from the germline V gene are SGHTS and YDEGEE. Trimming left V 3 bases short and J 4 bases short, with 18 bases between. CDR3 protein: CASSSPRAGLPDTQYF. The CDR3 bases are TGTGCCAGCAGCTCCCCCCGAGCCGGTCTCCCAGATACGCAGTATTTT. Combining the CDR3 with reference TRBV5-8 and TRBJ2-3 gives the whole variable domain EAGVTQSPTHLIKTRGQQATLRCSPISGHTSVYWYQQALGLGLQFLLWYDEGEERNRGNFPPRFSGRQFPNYSSELNVNALELEDSALYLCASSSPRAGLPDTQYFGPGTRLTVL.

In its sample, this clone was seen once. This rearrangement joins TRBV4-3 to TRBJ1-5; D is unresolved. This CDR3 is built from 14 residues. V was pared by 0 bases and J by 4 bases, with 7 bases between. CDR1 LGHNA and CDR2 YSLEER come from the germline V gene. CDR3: CASSQDPQNQPQHF. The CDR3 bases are TGCGCCAGCAGCCAAGATCCCCAGAATCAGCCCCAGCATTTT.

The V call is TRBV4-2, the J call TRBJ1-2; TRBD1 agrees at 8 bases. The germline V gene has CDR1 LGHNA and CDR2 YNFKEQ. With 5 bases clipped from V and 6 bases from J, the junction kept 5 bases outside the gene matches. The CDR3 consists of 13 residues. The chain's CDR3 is CASSDRGGNGYTF. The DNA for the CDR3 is TGTGCCAGCAGCGACAGGGGCGGGAATGGCTACACCTTC.

The CDR3: CASRQGGKEEKLFF. CDR3 in DNA: TGTGCCAGCAGACAGGGGGGGAAGGAGGAAAAACTGTTTTTT. This chain uses TRBV28 with TRBJ1-4; 8 bases agree with TRBD1. V lost 6 bases and J lost 8; bases outside the gene matches: 8. Germline V gives CDR1 MDHEN, CDR2 SYDVKM. This CDR3 has 14 amino acids.

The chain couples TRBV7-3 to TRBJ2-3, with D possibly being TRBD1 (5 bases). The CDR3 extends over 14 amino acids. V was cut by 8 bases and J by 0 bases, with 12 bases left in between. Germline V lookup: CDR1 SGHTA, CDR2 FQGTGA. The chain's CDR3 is CASRQGISTDTQYF. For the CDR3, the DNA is TGTGCCAGCCGTCAGGGAATTAGCACAGATACGCAGTATTTT.

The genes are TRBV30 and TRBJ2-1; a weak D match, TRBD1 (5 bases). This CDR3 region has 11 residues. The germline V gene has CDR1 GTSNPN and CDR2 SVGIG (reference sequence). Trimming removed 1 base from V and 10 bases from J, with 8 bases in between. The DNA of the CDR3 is TGTGCCTGGAGTGGCCCAGGGGAGCAGTTCTTC. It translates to CAWSGPGEQFF.

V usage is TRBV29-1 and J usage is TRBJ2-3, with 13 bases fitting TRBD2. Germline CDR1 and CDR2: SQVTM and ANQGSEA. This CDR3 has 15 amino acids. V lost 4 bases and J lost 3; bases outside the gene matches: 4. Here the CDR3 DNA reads TGCAGCGTTGGGCTGACTAGCGGGAGGACAGATACGCAGTATTTT. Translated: CSVGLTSGRTDTQYF.

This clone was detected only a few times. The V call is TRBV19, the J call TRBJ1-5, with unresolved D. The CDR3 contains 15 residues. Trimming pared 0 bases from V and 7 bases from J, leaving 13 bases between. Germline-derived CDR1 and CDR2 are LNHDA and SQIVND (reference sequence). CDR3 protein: CASSIEAGKGQPQHF. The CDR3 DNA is TGTGCCAGTAGTATAGAAGCGGGGAAAGGACAGCCCCAGCATTTT.

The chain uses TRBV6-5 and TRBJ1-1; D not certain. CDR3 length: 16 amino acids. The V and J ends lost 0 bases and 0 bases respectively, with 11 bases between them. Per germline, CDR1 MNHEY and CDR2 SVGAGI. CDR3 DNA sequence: TGTGCCAGCAGTTACTCTCGTCGAGCGATGAACACTGAAGCTTTCTTT. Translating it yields CASSYSRRAMNTEAFF.

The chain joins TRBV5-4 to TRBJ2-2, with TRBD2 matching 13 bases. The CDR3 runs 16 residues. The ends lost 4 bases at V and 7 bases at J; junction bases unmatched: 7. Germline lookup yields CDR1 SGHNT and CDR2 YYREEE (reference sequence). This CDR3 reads CASSQTSGRAGGELFF. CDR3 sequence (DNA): TGTGCCAGCAGCCAAACTAGCGGGAGGGCCGGCGGGGAGCTGTTTTTT.

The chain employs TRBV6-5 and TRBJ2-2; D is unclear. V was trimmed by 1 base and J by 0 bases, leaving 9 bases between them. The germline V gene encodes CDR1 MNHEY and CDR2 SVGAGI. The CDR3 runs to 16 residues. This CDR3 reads CASSYYGGTNTGELFF. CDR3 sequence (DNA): TGTGCCAGCAGTTACTACGGCGGAACGAACACCGGGGAGCTGTTTTTT.

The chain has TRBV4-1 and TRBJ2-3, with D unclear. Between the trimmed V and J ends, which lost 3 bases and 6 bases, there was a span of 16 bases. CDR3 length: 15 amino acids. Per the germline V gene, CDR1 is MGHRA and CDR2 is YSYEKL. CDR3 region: CASSHPFNFGDTQYF. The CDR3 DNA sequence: TGCGCCAGCAGCCACCCCTTCAACTTCGGGGATACGCAGTATTTT.

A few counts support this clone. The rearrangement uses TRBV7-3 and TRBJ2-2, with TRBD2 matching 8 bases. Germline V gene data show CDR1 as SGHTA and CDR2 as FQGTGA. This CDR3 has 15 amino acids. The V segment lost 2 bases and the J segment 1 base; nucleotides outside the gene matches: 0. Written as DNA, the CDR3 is TGTGCCAGCAGCTTAGCGGGAGGGAACACCGGGGAGCTGTTTTTT. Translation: CASSLAGGNTGELFF.

CDR3 residues: CASSLALGLAGGSTDTQYF. The CDR3 coding sequence is TGTGCCAGCAGCTTAGCCCTAGGACTAGCGGGAGGGAGCACAGATACGCAGTATTTT. The gene calls are TRBV7-2 and TRBJ2-3; 15 nucleotides align to TRBD2. V trimming: 0 bases; J trimming: 0 bases; junction bases outside the gene matches: 4. Germline V gene data show CDR1 as SGHTA and CDR2 as FQGNSA. The CDR3 loop spans 19 amino acids.